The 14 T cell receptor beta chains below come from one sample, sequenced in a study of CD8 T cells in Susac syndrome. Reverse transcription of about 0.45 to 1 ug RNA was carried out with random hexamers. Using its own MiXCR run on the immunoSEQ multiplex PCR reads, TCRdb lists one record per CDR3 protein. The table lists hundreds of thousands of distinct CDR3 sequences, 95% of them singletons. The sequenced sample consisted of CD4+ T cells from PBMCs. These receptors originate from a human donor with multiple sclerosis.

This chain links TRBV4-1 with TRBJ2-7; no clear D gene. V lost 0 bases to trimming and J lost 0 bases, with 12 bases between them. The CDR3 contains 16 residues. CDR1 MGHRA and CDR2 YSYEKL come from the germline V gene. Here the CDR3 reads CASSQEGSWPSYEQYF. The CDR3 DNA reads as TGCGCCAGCAGCCAAGAAGGTAGCTGGCCCTCCTACGAGCAGTACTTC.

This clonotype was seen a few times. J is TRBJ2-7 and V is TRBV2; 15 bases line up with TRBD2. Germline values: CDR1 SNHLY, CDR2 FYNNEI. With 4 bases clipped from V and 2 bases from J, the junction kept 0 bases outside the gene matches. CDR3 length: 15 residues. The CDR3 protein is CASSGTSGRAYEQYF. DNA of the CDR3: TGTGCCAGCAGTGGGACTAGCGGGAGGGCCTACGAGCAGTACTTC.

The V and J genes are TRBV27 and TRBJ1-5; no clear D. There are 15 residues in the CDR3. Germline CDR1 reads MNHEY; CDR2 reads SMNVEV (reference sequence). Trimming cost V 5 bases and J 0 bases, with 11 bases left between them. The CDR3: CASSPTPLSNQPQHF. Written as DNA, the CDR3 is TGTGCCAGCAGTCCAACCCCCCTTAGCAATCAGCCCCAGCATTTT.

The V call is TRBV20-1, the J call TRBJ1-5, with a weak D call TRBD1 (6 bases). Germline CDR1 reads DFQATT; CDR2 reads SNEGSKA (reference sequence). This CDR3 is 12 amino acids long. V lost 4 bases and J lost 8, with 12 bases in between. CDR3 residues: CSANRVYEPQHF. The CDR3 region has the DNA TGCAGTGCTAACAGGGTGTACGAGCCCCAGCATTTT.

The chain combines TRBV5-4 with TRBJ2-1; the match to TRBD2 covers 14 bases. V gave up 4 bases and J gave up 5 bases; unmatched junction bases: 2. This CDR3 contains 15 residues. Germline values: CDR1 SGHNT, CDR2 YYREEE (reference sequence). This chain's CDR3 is CASSRGLAGDNEQFF. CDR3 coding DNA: TGTGCCAGCAGCCGGGGACTAGCGGGGGACAATGAGCAGTTCTTC.

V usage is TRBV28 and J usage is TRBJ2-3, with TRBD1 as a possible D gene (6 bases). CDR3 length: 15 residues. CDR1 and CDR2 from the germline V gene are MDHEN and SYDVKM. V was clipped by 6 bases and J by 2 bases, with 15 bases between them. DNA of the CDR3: TGTGCCAGCAGCAACCGGGACACCACCACAGATACGCAGTATTTT. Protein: CASSNRDTTTDTQYF.

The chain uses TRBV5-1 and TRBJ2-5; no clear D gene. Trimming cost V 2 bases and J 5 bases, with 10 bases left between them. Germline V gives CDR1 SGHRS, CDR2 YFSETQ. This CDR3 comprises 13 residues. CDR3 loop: CASSFSRGETQYF. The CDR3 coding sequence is TGCGCCAGCAGCTTCTCCAGAGGCGAGACCCAGTACTTC.

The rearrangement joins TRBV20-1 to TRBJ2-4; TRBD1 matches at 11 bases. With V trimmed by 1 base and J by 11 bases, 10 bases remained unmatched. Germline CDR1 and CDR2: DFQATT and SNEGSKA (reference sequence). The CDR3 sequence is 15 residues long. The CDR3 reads CSARVTPGDRGVQYF. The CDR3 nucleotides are TGCAGTGCTAGAGTGACGCCGGGGGACAGGGGGGTTCAGTACTTC.

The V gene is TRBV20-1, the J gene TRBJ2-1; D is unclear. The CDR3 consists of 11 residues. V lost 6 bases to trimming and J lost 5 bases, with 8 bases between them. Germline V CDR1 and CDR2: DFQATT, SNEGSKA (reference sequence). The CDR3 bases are TGCAGTGCCGGACCCCACAATGAGCAGTTCTTC. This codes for CSAGPHNEQFF.

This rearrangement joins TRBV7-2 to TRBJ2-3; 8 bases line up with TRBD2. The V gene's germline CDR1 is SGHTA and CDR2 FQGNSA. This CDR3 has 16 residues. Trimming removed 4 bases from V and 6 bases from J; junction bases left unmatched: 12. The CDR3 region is CASSSPGGRPGDTQYF. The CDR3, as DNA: TGTGCCAGCAGCTCCCCGGGCGGGAGGCCAGGGGATACGCAGTATTTT.

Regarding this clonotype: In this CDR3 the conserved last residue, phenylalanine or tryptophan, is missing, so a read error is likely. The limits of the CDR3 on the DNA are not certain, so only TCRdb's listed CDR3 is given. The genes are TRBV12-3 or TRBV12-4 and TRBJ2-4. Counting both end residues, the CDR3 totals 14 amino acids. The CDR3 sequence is CASSFSGNHGVVIL.

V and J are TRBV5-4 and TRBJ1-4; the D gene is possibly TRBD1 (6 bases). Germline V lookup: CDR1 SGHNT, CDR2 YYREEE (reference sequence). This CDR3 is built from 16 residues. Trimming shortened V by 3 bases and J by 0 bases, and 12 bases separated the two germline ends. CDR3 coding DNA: TGTGCCAGCAGCTCGTCGACAGGACCAACTAATGAAAAACTGTTTTTT. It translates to CASSSSTGPTNEKLFF.

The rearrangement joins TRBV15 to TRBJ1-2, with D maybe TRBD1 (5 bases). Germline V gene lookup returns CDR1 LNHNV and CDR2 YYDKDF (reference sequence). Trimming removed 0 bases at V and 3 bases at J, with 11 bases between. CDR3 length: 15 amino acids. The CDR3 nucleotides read TGTGCCACCAGCAGAGATATGATAGGGGACTATGGCTACACCTTC. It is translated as CATSRDMIGDYGYTF.

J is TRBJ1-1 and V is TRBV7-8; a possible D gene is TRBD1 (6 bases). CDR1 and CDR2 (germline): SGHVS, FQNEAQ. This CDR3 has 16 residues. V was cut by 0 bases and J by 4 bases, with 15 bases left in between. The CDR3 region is CASSLAMGALGTEAFF. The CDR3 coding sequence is TGTGCCAGCAGCTTAGCGATGGGGGCGCTTGGCACTGAAGCTTTCTTT. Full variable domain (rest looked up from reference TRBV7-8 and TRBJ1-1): GAGVSQSPRYKVAKRGQDVALRCDPISGHVSLFWYQQALGQGPEFLTYFQNEAQLDKSGLPSDRFFAERPEGSVSTLKIQRTQQEDSAVYLCASSLAMGALGTEAFFGQGTRLTVV.